This TCR beta chain was identified during a study of CDR3 diversity in severe acne. TCRdb re-called the PCR reads with MiXCR, one entry per CDR3 protein. The data contain 79,000 or so distinct CDR3 sequences, around 54% of them seen just once; the ten biggest clones take up 11%. Per the germline V gene, CDR1 is SQVTM and CDR2 is ANQGSEA. V lost 7 bases, J lost 1 base, and 16 bases lay in between. The CDR3 has 14 residues. The gene calls are TRBV29-1 and TRBJ2-5; D uncertain. The sample comprised blood. The sequence derives from a male donor with severe acne vulgaris. CDR3 sequence (DNA): TGCAGCGCTATCCCCCCCTTGGTCCAAGAGACCCAGTACTTC. Encoded protein: CSAIPPLVQETQYF.